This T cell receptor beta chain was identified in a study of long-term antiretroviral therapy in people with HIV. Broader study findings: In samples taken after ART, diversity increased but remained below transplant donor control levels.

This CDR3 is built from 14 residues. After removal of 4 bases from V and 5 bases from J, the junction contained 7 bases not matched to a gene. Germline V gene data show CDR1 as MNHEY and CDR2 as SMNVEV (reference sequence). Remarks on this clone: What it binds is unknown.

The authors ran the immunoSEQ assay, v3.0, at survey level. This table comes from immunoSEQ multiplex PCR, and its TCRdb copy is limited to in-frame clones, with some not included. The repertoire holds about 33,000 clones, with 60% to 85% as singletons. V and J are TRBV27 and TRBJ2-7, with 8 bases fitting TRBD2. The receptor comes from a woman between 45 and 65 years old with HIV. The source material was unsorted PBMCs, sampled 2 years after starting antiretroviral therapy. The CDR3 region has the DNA TGTGCCAGCAGTTCCCTCGGGGGGGCTGACGAGCAGTACGTC. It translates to CASSSLGGADEQYV.